Sequencing of this TCR beta chain was carried out in a study of cytomegalovirus exposure and HLA in healthy donors. Findings and caveats of the study: With high specificity and sensitivity, the classifier reportedly diagnosed cytomegalovirus status. Most observed TCR sequences were rare, whereas some public TCRs were detected in many donors. Later on, an analysis found that several of the most significant clusters appeared to be linked to common viral pathogens, which included parvovirus B19.

Note on this clone: As yet, its antigen is unknown.

The PCR used 60 Vbeta and 13 Jbeta primers. The repertoire was sequenced with immunoSEQ multiplex PCR; TCRdb's copy has only in-frame clones and lacks some. The data contain fewer than 350,000 clones, about 90% of them singletons. Deletions cut 3 bases from V and 7 bases from J, with 12 bases between. Germline CDR1 reads SNHLY; CDR2 reads FYNNEI. There are 13 residues in the CDR3. The chain carries TRBV2 and TRBJ1-2; D is possibly TRBD1 (5 bases). Input material: PBMCs. The sequence derives from a woman under 30 in good health and CMV-seronegative. CDR3 region: CASSEEGTVGYTF. Written as DNA, the CDR3 is TGTGCCAGCAGTGAGGAGGGGACGGTTGGCTACACCTTC.